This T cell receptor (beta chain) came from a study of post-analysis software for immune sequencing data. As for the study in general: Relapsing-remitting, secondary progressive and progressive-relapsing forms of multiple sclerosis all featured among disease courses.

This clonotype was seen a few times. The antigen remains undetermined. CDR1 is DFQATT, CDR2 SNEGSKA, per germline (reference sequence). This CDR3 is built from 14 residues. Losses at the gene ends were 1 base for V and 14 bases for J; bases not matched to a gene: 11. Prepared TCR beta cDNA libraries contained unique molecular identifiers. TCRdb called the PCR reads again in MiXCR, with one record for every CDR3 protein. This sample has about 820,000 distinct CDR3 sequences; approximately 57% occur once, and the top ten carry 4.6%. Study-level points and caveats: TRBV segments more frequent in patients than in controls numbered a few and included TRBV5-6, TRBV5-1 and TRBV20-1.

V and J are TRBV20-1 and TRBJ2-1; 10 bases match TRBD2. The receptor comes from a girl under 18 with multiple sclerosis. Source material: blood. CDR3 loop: CSARAQRGGRDEFF. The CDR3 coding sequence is TGCAGTGCTAGAGCCCAGCGGGGGGGCCGGGACGAGTTCTTC.